A selection of T cell receptor beta chains follows, all from one sample in a study of T-cell reconstitution after alpha-beta-depleted transplantation in children. Via MiXCR, TCRdb re-called the PCR reads, giving one row per CDR3 protein. Here the sample spans about 610,000 distinct CDR3 sequences, over 9.5% being singletons. The sample consisted of PBMCs from the stem cell graft donor, taken from the stem cell graft. These receptor sequences come from a human donor who donated a stem cell graft to a child with acute myeloid leukemia. Each CDR3 is given with its conserved first and last residue. The order of the fields is D gene, clone size, J gene, V gene, CDR3 protein, CDR3 DNA. A D gene is named only where the DNA matches it firmly. Clone size, where shown, is once, few, many, or a class for clones that have expanded.

TRBD2	few	TRBJ2-7	TRBV7-6	CASSLGASGFYEQYF	TGTGCCAGCAGCTTAGGGGCTAGCGGGTTCTACGAGCAGTACTTC
NA	few	TRBJ2-1	TRBV18	CASSDGRNNEQFF	TGTGCCAGCTCGGATGGACGGAACAATGAGCAGTTCTTC
NA	few	TRBJ2-5	TRBV6-1	CASSEAYSGEETQYF	TGTGCCAGCAGTGAAGCGTACAGCGGAGAAGAGACCCAGTACTTC
NA	NA	TRBJ2-6	TRBV16	CASSFLLQSSGANVLTF	TGTGCCAGCAGTTTTCTTCTGCAGAGCTCTGGGGCCAACGTCCTGACTTTC
TRBD1	many	TRBJ1-2	TRBV10-3	CAISEVLGQLNTF	TGTGCCATCAGTGAGGTGCTGGGACAGTTGAACACCTTC
TRBD1	many	TRBJ2-5	TRBV4-1	CASSLNWDRAKETQYF	TGCGCCAGCAGCCTCAACTGGGACAGGGCGAAGGAGACCCAGTACTTC
NA	few	TRBJ2-3	TRBV27	CASTGLGISTDTQYF	TGTGCCAGCACCGGTCTGGGAATTAGCACAGATACGCAGTATTTT
NA	NA	TRBJ1-1	TRBV7-3	CASSSHLGTEAFF	TGTGCCAGCAGCTCCCACTTGGGCACTGAAGCTTTCTTT
NA	many	TRBJ2-7	TRBV20-1	CSARDLRGYEQYF	TGCAGTGCTAGAGATCTGAGAGGTTACGAGCAGTACTTC
NA	few	TRBJ2-4	TRBV5-1	CASSPELAKNIQYF	TGCGCCAGCAGCCCAGAGTTAGCCAAAAACATTCAGTACTTC
NA	few	TRBJ2-2	TRBV6-1	CASYSRADRTGELFF	TGTGCCTCCTACTCCCGGGCCGATCGAACCGGGGAGCTGTTTTTT
NA	many	TRBJ2-1	TRBV4-3	CASSHASRSNEQFF	TGCGCCAGCAGCCATGCAAGCAGATCCAATGAGCAGTTCTTC
NA	NA	TRBJ2-7	TRBV28	CASSLSGLGRYEQYF	TGTGCCAGCAGTTTATCAGGACTTGGGCGCTACGAGCAGTACTTC
NA	NA	TRBJ2-5	TRBV12-3/TRBV12-4	CASSIGRVGDQETQYF	TGTGCCAGCAGTATCGGAAGGGTGGGCGATCAAGAGACCCAGTACTTC
TRBD1	NA	TRBJ2-7	TRBV4-3	CASSQGPSGQGYYEQYF	TGCGCCAGCAGCCAAGGGCCATCGGGACAGGGATACTACGAGCAGTACTTC
TRBD1	many	TRBJ2-5	TRBV29-1	CSVDRMTGQETQYF	TGCAGCGTTGATAGAATGACAGGGCAAGAGACCCAGTACTTC
NA	NA	TRBJ2-7	TRBV4-2	CASSQAGLGLGEQYF	TGTGCCAGCAGCCAAGCCGGACTGGGCTTAGGGGAGCAGTACTTC
NA	NA	TRBJ2-5	TRBV10-3	CAISPSSPGEGTQYF	TGTGCCATCTCCCCTTCGTCACCGGGAGAGGGGACCCAGTACTTC
TRBD1	NA	TRBJ2-5	TRBV29-1	CSVVSGQGARETQYF	TGCAGCGTTGTTTCGGGACAGGGGGCGCGGGAGACCCAGTACTTC
NA	few	TRBJ1-5	TRBV19	CASSILGSQPQHF	TGTGCCAGTAGTATTCTGGGGAGTCAGCCCCAGCATTTT
NA	many	TRBJ2-3	TRBV6-5	CASSYGTPVTDTQYF	TGTGCCAGCAGTTACGGGACGCCGGTCACAGATACGCAGTATTTT
NA	NA	TRBJ2-1	TRBV3-1	CASSQGPPNEQFF	TGTGCCAGCAGCCAGGGACCTCCAAATGAGCAGTTCTTC
NA	many	TRBJ2-1	TRBV6-2/TRBV6-3	CASSLWMRPDYNEQFF	TGTGCCAGCAGCCTGTGGATGCGGCCAGACTACAATGAGCAGTTCTTC
NA	few	TRBJ1-2	TRBV29-1	CSVFKGGYTF	TGCAGCGTTTTTAAAGGCGGCTACACCTTC
NA	NA	TRBJ1-2	TRBV12-5	CASGLHPQGPYTF	TGTGCTAGTGGTTTGCATCCCCAGGGGCCCTACACCTTC
NA	few	TRBJ1-3	TRBV30	CAWSVRGNTIYF	TGTGCCTGGAGTGTCAGGGGAAACACCATATATTTT
NA	many	TRBJ2-1	TRBV7-9	CASSFGRVANNEQFF	TGTGCCAGCAGCTTCGGCAGGGTCGCCAACAATGAGCAGTTCTTC
TRBD2	NA	TRBJ2-3	TRBV12-3/TRBV12-4	CASSLVSGRLDTQYF	TGTGCCAGCAGTTTAGTTAGCGGGCGGTTGGATACGCAGTATTTT
TRBD1	few	TRBJ1-4	TRBV28	CASSLGQGAEKLFF	TGTGCCAGCAGTCTTGGACAGGGGGCCGAAAAACTGTTTTTT
NA	few	TRBJ2-1	TRBV9	CASSVSEGPGEQFF	TGTGCCAGCAGCGTATCGGAGGGCCCTGGTGAGCAGTTCTTC
TRBD1	few	TRBJ1-1	TRBV3-1	CASSLPGTGNGGEAFF	TGTGCCAGCAGCCTCCCCGGGACAGGGAATGGTGGTGAAGCTTTCTTT
NA	NA	TRBJ2-1	TRBV29-1	CSVVFRGTKRYNEQFF	TGCAGCGTTGTTTTTCGAGGAACTAAACGGTACAATGAGCAGTTCTTC
TRBD2	few	TRBJ2-1	TRBV5-1	CASRQLAGGSNNEQFF	TGCGCCAGCCGACAACTAGCGGGAGGCTCCAACAATGAGCAGTTCTTC
NA	many	TRBJ2-3	TRBV29-1	CSVLLGPDTQYF	TGCAGCGTTTTGTTGGGCCCAGATACGCAGTATTTT
NA	NA	TRBJ2-5	TRBV5-1	CASSLEGNQETQYF	TGCGCCAGCAGCTTGGAGGGAAACCAAGAGACCCAGTACTTC
TRBD2	NA	TRBJ2-2	TRBV4-2	CASSQVGGTIGGAGELFF	TGTGCCAGCAGCCAAGTTGGCGGGACCATCGGGGGGGCCGGGGAGCTGTTTTTT
NA	few	TRBJ2-2	TRBV20-1	CSASAGGELFF	TGCAGTGCTAGCGCAGGCGGGGAGCTGTTTTTT
TRBD1	many	TRBJ1-5	TRBV5-1	CASSSSGGDQPQHF	TGCGCCAGCAGCTCCTCAGGGGGCGATCAGCCCCAGCATTTT
NA	many	TRBJ2-1	TRBV2	CARSTGREQFF	TGTGCCAGGTCAACGGGGAGGGAGCAGTTCTTC
NA	few	TRBJ2-7	TRBV29-1	CSVALQGRRDEQYF	TGCAGCGTTGCCCTTCAGGGAAGGAGGGACGAGCAGTACTTC
NA	NA	TRBJ2-3	TRBV10-3	CAVSWRDTQYF	TGTGCCGTCTCCTGGAGGGATACGCAGTATTTT
TRBD1	NA	TRBJ2-3	TRBV25-1	CASSEGDSKTDTQYF	TGTGCCAGCAGTGAAGGGGACAGTAAGACAGATACGCAGTATTTT
NA	few	TRBJ2-6	TRBV28	CASFGAGANVLTF	TGTGCCAGCTTTGGGGCTGGGGCCAACGTCCTGACTTTC
NA	many	TRBJ2-2	TRBV20-1	CSARDMGHNTGELFF	TGCAGTGCTAGAGATATGGGACACAACACCGGGGAGCTGTTTTTT
NA	NA	TRBJ2-7	TRBV29-1	CSVEPESSYEQYF	TGCAGCGTTGAACCGGAGAGCTCCTACGAGCAGTACTTC
TRBD2	few	TRBJ2-1	TRBV20-1	CSALSGRTENEQFF	TGCAGTGCGCTTAGCGGGAGGACGGAAAATGAGCAGTTCTTC
TRBD2	few	TRBJ2-1	TRBV5-6	CASSPSGRLDNEQFF	TGTGCCAGCAGCCCCAGCGGGAGGCTAGACAATGAGCAGTTCTTC
TRBD1	few	TRBJ2-2	TRBV5-1	CASSLADRAGTGELFF	TGCGCCAGCAGCTTGGCGGACAGGGCCGGCACCGGGGAGCTGTTTTTT
TRBD2	many	TRBJ2-3	TRBV24-1	CATSDPGLAGTDTQYF	TGTGCCACCAGTGATCCGGGACTAGCGGGAACAGATACGCAGTATTTT
NA	few	TRBJ1-2	TRBV27	CASRLQGGAGGYTF	TGTGCCAGCAGACTTCAAGGAGGGGCAGGGGGCTACACCTTC
TRBD2	NA	TRBJ2-2	TRBV28	CASSFNSGRAPGTGELFF	TGTGCCAGCAGTTTTAATAGCGGGAGGGCCCCGGGCACCGGGGAGCTGTTTTTT
NA	NA	TRBJ2-2	TRBV7-8	CASSLEWTAEGGLRNGELFF	TGTGCCAGCAGCTTGGAATGGACAGCCGAGGGGGGCTTGCGCAACGGGGAGCTGTTTTTT
TRBD1	many	TRBJ2-1	TRBV5-1	CASRSDRGDHNEQFF	TGCGCCAGCAGATCCGACAGGGGGGATCATAATGAGCAGTTCTTC